These 9 T cell receptor beta chains originate from one sample sequenced in a study of blood T cell repertoires in COVID-19. Sequenced by immunoSEQ multiplex PCR; TCRdb stores in-frame clones only, minus some. This table has 380,000 or so clones, more than 70% appearing once. Sequenced material: peripheral blood. All receptors come from a man aged 35 to 55 with acute or convalescent COVID-19.

Details on this clone: The sample holds other DNA sequences that translate to the same CDR3. The chain combines TRBV19 with TRBJ1-5; 7 bases align to TRBD1. Trimming took 5 bases from V and 2 from J; bases not matched to a gene: 3. The germline gives CDR1 LNHDA, CDR2 SQIVND (reference sequence). This CDR3 spans 14 amino acids. For the CDR3, the DNA is TGTGCCAGTAGTCCAGGACAGGGCAATCAGCCCCAGCATTTT. Residues: CASSPGQGNQPQHF.

The rearrangement links TRBV4-2 to TRBJ1-2; D remains unclear. With 1 base removed from V and 0 bases from J, the gap between germline ends came to 6 bases. The CDR3 length is 14 residues. Germline loops: CDR1 LGHNA, CDR2 YNFKEQ. CDR3 nucleotides: TGTGCCAGCAGCCAAGTCCAGACTAACTATGGCTACACCTTC. Its protein is CASSQVQTNYGYTF.

The rearrangement joins TRBV28 to TRBJ1-2; D is possibly TRBD1 (5 bases). CDR3 size: 16 residues. With 4 bases removed from V and 1 base from J, the gap between germline ends came to 16 bases. Germline CDR1 reads MDHEN; CDR2 reads SYDVKM. The CDR3: CASSSEGRAVNYGYTF. The CDR3 DNA reads as TGTGCCAGCAGTTCGGAGGGGAGGGCGGTTAACTATGGCTACACCTTC.

This sequence joins TRBV4-1 and TRBJ1-1; 8 positions agree with TRBD1. V lost 5 bases, J lost 3 bases, and 5 bases stayed unmatched. This CDR3 region has 14 residues. Per germline, CDR1 MGHRA and CDR2 YSYEKL. Written as DNA, the CDR3 is TGCGCCAGCAGCACGAGGACAGGGTACACTGAAGCTTTCTTT. Encoded protein: CASSTRTGYTEAFF.

Concerning this clone itself: Additional DNA sequences in this sample encode the identical CDR3. This chain links TRBV9 with TRBJ2-7; possible D gene TRBD1, 6 bases. The CDR3 extends over 14 amino acids. V lost 0 bases and J lost 2, with 9 bases in between. The germline V gene has CDR1 SGDLS and CDR2 YYNGEE. DNA for the CDR3: TGTGCCAGCAGCGTAGGAGGGGGAACCTACGAGCAGTACTTC. Its translation is CASSVGGGTYEQYF.

This clone has a single count. The V and J genes are TRBV5-4 and TRBJ1-1; the D is unclear. V was trimmed by 4 bases and J by 2 bases, leaving 9 bases between them. The CDR3 contains 13 residues. The germline CDR1 and CDR2 sequences are SGHNT and YYREEE (reference sequence). In DNA form, the CDR3 reads TGTGCCAGCAGCCCCACAATTAACACTGAAGCTTTCTTT. Its translation: CASSPTINTEAFF.

The V call is TRBV18, the J call TRBJ2-7; no firm D call. The CDR3 is made up of 13 amino acids. Germline CDR1 is KGHSH and CDR2 is LQKENI. V was shortened by 8 bases and J by 6 bases, with 17 bases between the two germline ends. DNA for the CDR3: TGTGCCAGCGACCGAGGCATCGACGGCGAGCAGTACTTC. Its protein product is CASDRGIDGEQYF.

The chain links TRBV27 to TRBJ1-6; 9 bases map to TRBD1. The CDR3 runs to 17 residues. CDR1 MNHEY and CDR2 SMNVEV come from the germline V gene (reference sequence). Trimming at V came to 3 bases and at J to 7 bases, leaving 10 bases not matched to a gene. The DNA for the CDR3 is TGTGCCAGCAGTTTGGGTATAGGGACAGGGAGGAATTCACCCCTCCACTTT. Amino acids: CASSLGIGTGRNSPLHF.

In nucleotides, the CDR3 is TGTGCCTGGAGTCCGAACAGGGGATGGAACACTGAAGCTTTCTTT. It translates to CAWSPNRGWNTEAFF. The rearrangement joins TRBV30 to TRBJ1-1, with 7 bases fitting TRBD1. The ends lost 2 bases at V and 1 base at J; junction bases unmatched: 7. This CDR3 contains 15 residues. The germline V gene has CDR1 GTSNPN and CDR2 SVGIG (reference sequence).